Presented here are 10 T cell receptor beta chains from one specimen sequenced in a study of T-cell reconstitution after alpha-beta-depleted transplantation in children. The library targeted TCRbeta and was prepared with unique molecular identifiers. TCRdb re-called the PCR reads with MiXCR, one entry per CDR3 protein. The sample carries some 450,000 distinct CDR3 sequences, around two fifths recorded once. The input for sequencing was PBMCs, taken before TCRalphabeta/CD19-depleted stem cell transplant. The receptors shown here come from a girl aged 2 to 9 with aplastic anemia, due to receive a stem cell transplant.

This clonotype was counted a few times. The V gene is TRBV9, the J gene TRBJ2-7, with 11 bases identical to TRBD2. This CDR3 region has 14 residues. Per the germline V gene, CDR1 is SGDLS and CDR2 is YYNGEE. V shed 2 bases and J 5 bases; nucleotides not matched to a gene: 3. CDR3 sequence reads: CASSVTSGSNEQYF. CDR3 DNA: TGTGCCAGCAGCGTTACTAGCGGGAGTAACGAGCAGTACTTC.

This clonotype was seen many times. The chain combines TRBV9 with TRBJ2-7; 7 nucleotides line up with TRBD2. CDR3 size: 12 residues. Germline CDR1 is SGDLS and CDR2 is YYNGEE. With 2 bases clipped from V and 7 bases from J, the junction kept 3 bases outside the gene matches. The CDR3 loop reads CASSVYGGEQYF. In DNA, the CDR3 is TGTGCCAGCAGCGTTTACGGGGGGGAGCAGTACTTC.

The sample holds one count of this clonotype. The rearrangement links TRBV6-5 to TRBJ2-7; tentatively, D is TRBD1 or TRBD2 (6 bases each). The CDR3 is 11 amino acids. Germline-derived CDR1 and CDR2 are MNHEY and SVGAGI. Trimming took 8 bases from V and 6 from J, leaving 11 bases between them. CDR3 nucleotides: TGTGCCAGCGAAGGGGGGAGCGAGCAGTACTTC. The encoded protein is CASEGGSEQYF.

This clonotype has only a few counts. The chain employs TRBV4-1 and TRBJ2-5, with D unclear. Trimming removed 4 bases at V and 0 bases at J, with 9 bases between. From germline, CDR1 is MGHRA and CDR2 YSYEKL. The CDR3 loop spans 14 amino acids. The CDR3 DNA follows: TGCGCCAGCAGCCCAGGACGCTACCAAGAGACCCAGTACTTC. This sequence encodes CASSPGRYQETQYF.

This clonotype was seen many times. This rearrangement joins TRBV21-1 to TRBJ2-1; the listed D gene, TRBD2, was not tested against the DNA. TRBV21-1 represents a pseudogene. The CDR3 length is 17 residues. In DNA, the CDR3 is TGTGCCAGCCCACCTCCCGGGACTAGCGGGAGTTCCCATGAGCAGTTCTTC. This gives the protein CASPPPGTSGSSHEQFF.

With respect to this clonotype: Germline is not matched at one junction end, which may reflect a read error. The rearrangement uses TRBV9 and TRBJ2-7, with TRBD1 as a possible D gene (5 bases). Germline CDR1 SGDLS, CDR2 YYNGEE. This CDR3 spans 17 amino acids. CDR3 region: CSSSANLQGFGTYEQYF. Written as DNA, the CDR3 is TGTTCCAGCAGCGCGAACCTGCAGGGTTTTGGTACCTACGAGCAGTACTTC.

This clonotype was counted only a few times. The CDR3 coding sequence is TGCAGTGCGGGACAGGGGGCGTTGGATCAGCCCCAGCATTTT. Residues: CSAGQGALDQPQHF. This chain joins TRBV20-1 and TRBJ1-5; TRBD1 agrees at 12 bases. CDR3 length equals 14 residues. The germline V gene encodes CDR1 DFQATT and CDR2 SNEGSKA (reference sequence). Unmatched junction bases numbered 5, after V lost 6 bases and J lost 5 bases.

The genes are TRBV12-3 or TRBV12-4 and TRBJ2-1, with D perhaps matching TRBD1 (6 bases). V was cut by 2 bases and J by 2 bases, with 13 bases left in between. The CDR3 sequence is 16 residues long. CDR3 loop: CASSLSRTGTYNEQFF. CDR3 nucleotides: TGTGCCAGCAGTTTATCCAGAACAGGGACCTACAATGAGCAGTTCTTC.

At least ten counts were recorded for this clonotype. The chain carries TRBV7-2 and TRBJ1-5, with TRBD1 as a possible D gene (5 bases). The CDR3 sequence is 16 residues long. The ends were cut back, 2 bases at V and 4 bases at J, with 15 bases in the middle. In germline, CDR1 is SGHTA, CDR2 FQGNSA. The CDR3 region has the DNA TGTGCCAGCAGCTTATCCCGGGACGGGGGAAATCAGCCCCAGCATTTT. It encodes CASSLSRDGGNQPQHF.

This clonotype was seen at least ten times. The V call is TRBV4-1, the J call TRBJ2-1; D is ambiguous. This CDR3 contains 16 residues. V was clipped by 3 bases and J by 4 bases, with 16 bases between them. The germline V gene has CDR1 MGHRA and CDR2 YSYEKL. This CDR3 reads CASSQVDMGFYNEQFF. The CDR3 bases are TGCGCCAGCAGCCAGGTTGATATGGGCTTTTACAATGAGCAGTTCTTC.